The 9 T cell receptor beta chains listed next were all sequenced from one sample in a study of CD8 T cells in ankylosing spondylitis. TCRdb analysed the 5' RACE reads with MiXCR anew, one entry per CDR3 protein. Of around 150,000 distinct CDR3 sequences in the sample, roughly 44% were seen once. Material: synovial fluid, either unsorted or a sorted T cell fraction (not recorded which). All receptors derive from a male donor with ankylosing spondylitis.

The chain recombines TRBV4-3 with TRBJ2-1; D is uncertain. This CDR3 is built from 15 residues. Looked up from germline, CDR1 is LGHNA and CDR2 is YSLEER. V lost 0 bases and J 4 bases, leaving 10 bases between the germline ends. The chain's CDR3 is CASSQESPSYNEQFF. Here the CDR3 DNA reads TGCGCCAGCAGCCAAGAATCCCCTAGTTACAATGAGCAGTTCTTC.

The V call is TRBV27, the J call TRBJ2-7; 9 positions match TRBD1. Germline loops: CDR1 MNHEY, CDR2 SMNVEV (reference sequence). The trim removed 9 bases at V and 0 bases at J, leaving 6 bases unmatched. The CDR3 contains 14 residues. This CDR3 reads CASLGTGSSYEQYF. The DNA of the CDR3 is TGTGCCAGTTTAGGGACAGGGAGCTCCTACGAGCAGTACTTC.

This clonotype came up a few times. V gene TRBV29-1 combines with J gene TRBJ2-3; no definite D call. The germline gives CDR1 SQVTM, CDR2 ANQGSEA. The CDR3 spans 14 residues. The V gene lost 4 bases and the J gene lost 0 bases, with 11 bases spanning the gap. CDR3 sequence reads: CSVVATRSTDTQYF. As DNA, the CDR3 is TGCAGCGTTGTGGCTACAAGAAGCACAGATACGCAGTATTTT.

This chain uses TRBV2 with TRBJ2-5; 10 bases agree with TRBD2. The CDR3 extends over 19 amino acids. The ends lost 6 bases at V and 5 bases at J; junction bases unmatched: 21. From germline, CDR1 is SNHLY and CDR2 FYNNEI. In nucleotides, the CDR3 is TGTGCCAGCAGCCCTAAGGACCCTTTTAGCGGGAGGTGGTGGGAGACCCAGTACTTC. Its translation is CASSPKDPFSGRWWETQYF.

The J gene is TRBJ2-2, the V gene TRBV11-3; D call uncertain. The V and J ends lost 6 bases and 2 bases respectively, with 7 bases between them. CDR3 length: 13 residues. The germline CDR1 and CDR2 sequences are SGHNT and YENEEA. The CDR3 nucleotides are TGTGCCAGCAGAGGAACTAACACCGGGGAGCTGTTTTTT. It encodes CASRGTNTGELFF.

This clonotype was detected a few times. This sequence joins TRBV7-9 and TRBJ2-2; D not certain. Deletions cut 5 bases from V and 3 bases from J, with 7 bases between. The CDR3 runs to 13 residues. Germline-derived CDR1 and CDR2 are SEHNR and FQNEAQ (reference sequence). The CDR3 bases are TGTGCCAGCAGCCCGTTGGACACCGGGGAGCTGTTTTTT. As protein: CASSPLDTGELFF.

This clonotype was counted at least ten times. CDR3 residues: CASSLFVSYEQYF. CDR3 DNA: TGTGCCAGCAGCCTCTTCGTTTCCTACGAGCAGTACTTC. V is TRBV5-6 and J is TRBJ2-7, with D unclear. In germline, CDR1 is SGHDT, CDR2 YYEEEE. CDR3 length equals 13 residues. The V gene lost 4 bases and the J gene lost 1 base, with 9 bases spanning the gap.

This chain uses TRBV4-3 with TRBJ2-1, with 9 bases lining up with TRBD2. Per germline, CDR1 LGHNA and CDR2 YSLEER. V lost 4 bases to trimming and J lost 8 bases; unmatched junction nucleotides: 12. The CDR3 is made up of 16 amino acids. CDR3 nucleotides: TGCGCCAGCAGCCGAATAGCGGGAGAAGAGTATGATGAGCAGTTCTTC. Its protein product is CASSRIAGEEYDEQFF.

This clonotype has a handful of counts. The chain uses TRBV20-1 and TRBJ2-7; 8 nucleotides align to TRBD2. The CDR3 has 12 residues. Germline-derived CDR1 and CDR2 are DFQATT and SNEGSKA (reference sequence). V gave up 4 bases and J gave up 6 bases; unmatched junction bases: 5. CDR3 in DNA: TGCAGTGCTATGAGCGGGAGCAGCGAGCAGTACTTC. Translating gives CSAMSGSSEQYF.